The 21 T cell receptor beta chains listed next were all sequenced from one sample in a study of blood T cell repertoires in COVID-19. TCRdb's copy holds only in-frame clones and misses some; the assay was immunoSEQ multiplex PCR. This sample has around 68,000 clones; 75% to 90% occur once, and the top ten carry roughly 2.3%. Sequenced: peripheral blood. The receptor source for this set is a human donor in a cohort sampled during active COVID-19.

The CDR3 loop is CASNQGGSGTEAFF. CDR3 coding DNA: TGCGCCAGCAACCAAGGGGGCTCGGGAACTGAAGCTTTCTTT. The chain carries TRBV5-1 and TRBJ1-1, with TRBD1 matching 7 bases. There are 14 residues in the CDR3. J gave up 5 bases and V 6 bases, and 10 bases lay outside the gene matches. Germline CDR1 is SGHRS and CDR2 is YFSETQ.

This chain joins TRBV19 and TRBJ1-3; D ambiguous. Per the germline V gene, CDR1 is LNHDA and CDR2 is SQIVND (reference sequence). CDR3 size: 16 residues. The V end was cut by 5 bases, the J end by 0 bases, with 14 bases between. The CDR3: CASSALSGASGNTIYF. The DNA for the CDR3 is TGTGCCAGTAGTGCCCTCTCTGGAGCCTCTGGAAACACCATATATTTT.

The chain recombines TRBV5-1 with TRBJ1-2, with no clear D. The CDR3 loop spans 12 amino acids. V lost 4 bases and J lost 2, with 6 bases in between. Germline V gives CDR1 SGHRS, CDR2 YFSETQ. DNA of the CDR3: TGCGCCAGCAGCCAAGAGAACTATGGCTACACCTTC. Its translation is CASSQENYGYTF.

The V call is TRBV18, the J call TRBJ1-5; no clear D. This CDR3 is built from 14 residues. Between the trimmed V and J ends, which lost 5 bases and 2 bases, there was a span of 10 bases. CDR1 is KGHSH and CDR2 is LQKENI in the germline V gene. In DNA form, the CDR3 reads TGTGCCAGCTCAGGAGGAGCCTGCAATCAGCCCCAGCATTTT. It specifies CASSGGACNQPQHF.

The rearrangement links TRBV24-1 to TRBJ2-5, with a possible D match to TRBD1 (6 bases). This CDR3 is built from 11 residues. V was clipped by 9 bases and J by 2 bases, with 6 bases between them. Germline V lookup: CDR1 KGHDR, CDR2 SFDVKD. This CDR3 reads CATGQQETQYF. In DNA form, the CDR3 reads TGTGCCACCGGACAGCAAGAGACCCAGTACTTC.

This clone was detected only once. The rearrangement joins TRBV18 to TRBJ1-2; D is possibly TRBD1 (6 bases). CDR3 length equals 13 residues. The germline V gene has CDR1 KGHSH and CDR2 LQKENI. Trimming shortened V by 6 bases and J by 8 bases, and 16 bases separated the two germline ends. CDR3 amino acids: CASSLNRVEGYTF. CDR3 sequence (DNA): TGTGCCAGCTCCCTTAACAGGGTCGAGGGCTACACCTTC.

This chain links TRBV4-1 with TRBJ2-5, with TRBD2 matching over 11 bases. V gave up 0 bases and J gave up 4 bases; unmatched junction bases: 16. The CDR3 has 20 amino acids. Germline CDR1 and CDR2: MGHRA and YSYEKL. The CDR3 is CASSQEWGASGRIVGETQYF. CDR3 in DNA: TGCGCCAGCAGCCAAGAATGGGGGGCTAGCGGGAGGATAGTGGGAGAGACCCAGTACTTC.

The chain couples TRBV6-5 to TRBJ2-2; D call uncertain. V was clipped by 2 bases and J by 3 bases, with 7 bases between them. This CDR3 contains 14 residues. The germline CDR1 and CDR2 sequences are MNHEY and SVGAGI. CDR3 region: CASSYGQYTGELFF. CDR3 DNA sequence: TGTGCCAGCAGTTACGGGCAGTACACCGGGGAGCTGTTTTTT.

The V gene is TRBV10-3, the J gene TRBJ1-1, with 10 bases matching TRBD1. The junction had 11 bases not matched to a gene; V was cut back by 7 bases and J by 9 bases. The germline gives CDR1 ENHRY, CDR2 SYGVKD. The CDR3 runs 14 residues. The CDR3 region is CAITGTGEVNKAFF. The CDR3 DNA reads as TGTGCCATCACCGGGACAGGGGAGGTGAACAAAGCTTTCTTT.

About this clone: One end of the junction is discordant with germline, which a read error may explain. The rearrangement links TRBV7-8 to TRBJ2-7; 7 positions match TRBD2. The germline gives CDR1 SGHVS, CDR2 FQNEAQ. The CDR3 length is 11 residues. The CDR3 sequence is CASSHAGTIHF. DNA of the CDR3: TGTGCCAGCAGCCACGCCGGGACTATTCACTTC.

The chain links TRBV5-1 to TRBJ1-5; 9 bases are shared with TRBD1. In germline, CDR1 is SGHRS, CDR2 YFSETQ. The CDR3 is 13 residues long. Unmatched junction bases numbered 1, after V lost 4 bases and J lost 5 bases. The CDR3 loop is CASSRTGDQPQHF. CDR3 DNA sequence: TGCGCCAGCAGCCGGACAGGGGATCAGCCCCAGCATTTT.

The J gene is TRBJ2-1, the V gene TRBV10-1; maybe TRBD2 (6 bases). The CDR3 length is 16 residues. The V and J ends lost 5 bases and 4 bases respectively, with 18 bases between them. Germline CDR1 is WNHNN and CDR2 is SYGVQD (reference sequence). The DNA for the CDR3 is TGCGCCAGCAGTACGACGACTCGTCGGGGGTACAATGAGCAGTTCTTC. Its protein is CASSTTTRRGYNEQFF.

The CDR3 DNA is TGTGCCAGCAGTTACAGGACAGGGAGGGCCGGGGAGCTGTTTTTT. Translation: CASSYRTGRAGELFF. This chain connects TRBV6-5 to TRBJ2-2; tentative D call: TRBD1 (8 bases). Trimming took off 2 bases at V and 6 bases at J, with 13 bases between the two ends. Germline values: CDR1 MNHEY, CDR2 SVGAGI. CDR3 length equals 15 residues.

V is TRBV6-5 and J is TRBJ1-1; 9 bases agree with TRBD1. In germline, CDR1 is MNHEY, CDR2 SVGAGI. This CDR3 has 14 residues. Trimming took 5 bases from V and 7 from J; bases not matched to a gene: 8. In DNA form, the CDR3 reads TGTGCCAGCAGTACGGACAGGGGAAGCGATGAAGCTTTCTTT. It codes for CASSTDRGSDEAFF.

Details on this clone: Its ends do not fully match the called genes, so a read error is possible. The same CDR3 can be traced to other DNA sequences in this sample. V is TRBV6-5 and J is TRBJ2-7; D might be TRBD2 (5 bases). The V gene's germline CDR1 is MNHEY and CDR2 SVGAGI. The length of the CDR3 is 13 residues. CDR3 bases: TGTGCCAGCAGCCCCGAGTGGGCGGGCGAGCAGTACTTT. As protein: CASSPEWAGEQYF.

V is TRBV7-2 and J is TRBJ1-5, with D maybe TRBD1 (6 bases). Germline values: CDR1 SGHTA, CDR2 FQGNSA. V was cut by 6 bases and J by 2 bases, with 14 bases left in between. The CDR3 loop spans 15 amino acids. The CDR3 region is CASRQTGSGNQPQHF. CDR3 nucleotides: TGTGCCAGCAGACAGACAGGCTCCGGCAATCAGCCCCAGCATTTT.

The genes are TRBV25-1 and TRBJ2-3; tentative D call: TRBD2 (5 bases). Trimming shortened V by 10 bases and J by 2 bases, and 7 bases separated the two germline ends. CDR1 is MGHDK, CDR2 SYGVNS, per germline. This CDR3 is built from 11 residues. For the CDR3, the DNA is TGTGCCACGGGAATCACAGATACGCAGTATTTT. Encoded protein: CATGITDTQYF.

About this clone: Given a much more abundant clone one base away, this may be a read error. V gene TRBV11-3 combines with J gene TRBJ2-1; a weak D match, TRBD2 (5 bases). CDR1 SGHNT and CDR2 YENEEA come from the germline V gene. The length of the CDR3 is 16 residues. V shed 1 base and J shed 2 bases, with 12 bases lying between them. The CDR3 spells CASSLGGSEAYNEQFF. The CDR3 DNA reads as TGTGCCAGCAGCTTAGGGGGTAGCGAGGCCTACAATGAGCAGTTCTTC.

Notes on this clone: This same CDR3 is encoded by further DNA sequences in the sample. The chain employs TRBV30 and TRBJ1-5; 7 bases agree with TRBD1. This CDR3 region has 13 residues. CDR1 is GTSNPN and CDR2 is SVGIG in the germline V gene (reference sequence). Losses at the gene ends were 2 bases for V and 5 bases for J; bases not matched to a gene: 3. CDR3 sequence (DNA): TGTGCCTGGAGTCGACAGGGCGATCAGCCCCAGCATTTT. Encoded protein: CAWSRQGDQPQHF.

V usage is TRBV5-5 and J usage is TRBJ1-4; 11 nucleotides agree with TRBD1. V gave up 4 bases and J gave up 7 bases; unmatched junction bases: 12. Per germline, CDR1 SGHKS and CDR2 YYEKEE (reference sequence). This CDR3 is built from 17 residues. The CDR3 sequence is CASSIRDRGFRGEKLFF. CDR3 sequence (DNA): TGTGCCAGCAGCATCCGGGACAGGGGGTTTAGAGGTGAAAAACTGTTTTTT.

This clone was seen once. This chain connects TRBV5-1 to TRBJ1-5; D is uncertain. Trimming cost V 4 bases and J 6 bases, with 17 bases left between them. The CDR3 has 15 amino acids. Germline assignment: CDR1 SGHRS and CDR2 YFSETQ. Here the CDR3 DNA reads TGCGCCAGCAGCCCTAGGCGGGTCAAGTGTCAGCCCCAGCATTTT. It is translated as CASSPRRVKCQPQHF.